Listed below are T cell receptor beta chains from one sample, sequenced in a study of shared clonotypes between healthy human individuals. Assay used: immunoSEQ multiplex PCR; TCRdb lists only in-frame clones, some missing. The sample includes 110,000 or so clones, 65% to 75% of them seen just once. Sequencing was done on a sample of memory CD8+ T cells sorted from blood. The receptors originated from a woman aged 25 to 39 in good health. Both conserved end residues are part of each CDR3. The D gene is left open where the match is weak.

>TRBD2|TRBV6-4
CASSDSIQREGTGELFF
>-|TRBV13
CASSLELAVYEQYF
>TRBD1|TRBV5-4
CASSSEGDSSNTEAFF
>TRBD2|TRBV4-1
CASSQDSGRADTQYF
>TRBD2|TRBV7-2
CADEAGTSGSMRETQYF
>-|TRBV14
CASSQGSGANYGYTF
>-|TRBV7-8
CASSLVGLDEQYF
>-|TRBV29-1
CSVEDPIKAGTQYF
>-|TRBV21-1
CASSMGGADEKLFF
>TRBD1|TRBV5-1
CASHKGDSSYEQYF
>-|TRBV29-1
CSVLLTVDSYEQYF
>TRBD2|TRBV6-6
CASSGLGTDTQYF
>TRBD2|TRBV7-9
CASSLGLAGDEQFF